This record covers a single TCR beta chain. The target antigen is unknown. The record originates from a study of T cell responses to AZD1222 COVID-19 vaccine. Per germline, CDR1 SGHVS and CDR2 FQNEAQ. This CDR3 contains 14 residues. Trimming took 1 base from V and 3 from J, leaving 9 bases between them. Repertoires were generated with immunoSEQ multiplex PCR, while TCRdb's copy carries only in-frame clones and drops some. The sample contains 35,000 to 50,000 clones, about four fifths of which appear only once. Study-wide results and limits: Females made up more of the donors, who were largely white British, and clonal diversity may have come out too low.

The chain couples TRBV7-8 to TRBJ1-2; D remains ambiguous. The sequence was obtained from an adult who received the MenACWY meningococcal vaccine as a control. The material sequenced was peripheral blood, taken 28 days after the second dose of the MenACWY control vaccine. The CDR3 region is CASSLEFTDYGYTF. The CDR3 region has the DNA TGTGCCAGCAGCTTAGAGTTCACAGACTATGGCTACACCTTC.